These T cell receptor beta chains were read from a single sample in a study of cytomegalovirus exposure and HLA in healthy donors. Profiled with immunoSEQ multiplex PCR; TCRdb holds only in-frame clones, not every one. In all, the sample yields 150,000 to 200,000 clones. The sequencing sample was made of PBMCs. Receptors originate from a woman aged 60-75 years in good health and CMV-seronegative. Each CDR3 is given with its conserved first and last residue. D genes are given only for firm matches.

v_gene: TRBV20-1
j_gene: TRBJ2-1
d_gene: .
len: 11
CDR3aa: CSARDSREQFF
CDR3nt: TGCAGTGCTAGAGATTCCCGGGAGCAGTTCTTC

v_gene: TRBV27
j_gene: TRBJ2-1
d_gene: .
len: 14
CDR3aa: CASRTGVWRNEQFF
CDR3nt: TGTGCCAGCAGAACGGGAGTGTGGAGGAATGAGCAGTTCTTC

v_gene: TRBV7-3
j_gene: TRBJ2-5
d_gene: .
len: 15
CDR3aa: CASSLKPTFGETQYF
CDR3nt: TGTGCCAGCAGCTTAAAACCCACTTTCGGGGAGACCCAGTACTTC

v_gene: TRBV5-4
j_gene: TRBJ2-5
d_gene: .
len: 13
CDR3aa: CASSLQGEATQYF
CDR3nt: TGTGCCAGCAGCTTGCAGGGGGAGGCGACCCAGTACTTC

v_gene: TRBV27
j_gene: TRBJ2-7
d_gene: .
len: 12
CDR3aa: CASSSPNYEQYF
CDR3nt: TGTGCCAGCAGTTCCCCAAACTACGAGCAGTACTTC

v_gene: TRBV5-1
j_gene: TRBJ2-1
d_gene: TRBD2
len: 15
CDR3aa: CASSSGLAGGDEQFF
CDR3nt: TGCGCCAGCAGCTCGGGACTAGCGGGAGGGGATGAGCAGTTCTTC

v_gene: TRBV2
j_gene: TRBJ2-2
d_gene: TRBD2
len: 13
CDR3aa: CASSSGGTGELFF
CDR3nt: TGTGCCAGTTCTAGCGGGGGGACGGGGGAGCTGTTTTTT

v_gene: TRBV19
j_gene: TRBJ2-1
d_gene: .
len: 16
CDR3aa: CASSIGRAPPYNEQFF
CDR3nt: TGTGCCAGTAGTATTGGGCGGGCGCCCCCCTACAATGAGCAGTTCTTC

v_gene: TRBV2
j_gene: TRBJ2-2
d_gene: TRBD1
len: 15
CDR3aa: CASSQGARGTGELFF
CDR3nt: TGTGCCAGCTCTCAGGGGGCTCGTGGCACCGGGGAGCTGTTTTTT

v_gene: TRBV11-2
j_gene: TRBJ2-7
d_gene: .
len: 13
CDR3aa: CASSLRLLYEQYF
CDR3nt: TGTGCCAGCAGCTTAAGACTCCTTTACGAGCAGTACTTC

v_gene: TRBV9
j_gene: TRBJ1-2
d_gene: TRBD1
len: 14
CDR3aa: CASSVVGQGNGYTF
CDR3nt: TGTGCCAGCAGCGTGGTGGGACAGGGGAACGGCTACACCTTC

v_gene: TRBV6-6
j_gene: TRBJ2-7
d_gene: TRBD1
len: 14
CDR3aa: CASTRGTVSYEQYF
CDR3nt: TGTGCCAGCACCAGGGGGACGGTCTCCTACGAGCAGTACTTC

v_gene: TRBV4-1
j_gene: TRBJ2-1
d_gene: TRBD1
len: 18
CDR3aa: CASSPSRSGQGGYNEQFF
CDR3nt: TGCGCCAGCAGCCCCTCGCGCTCTGGACAGGGGGGTTACAATGAGCAGTTCTTC

v_gene: TRBV27
j_gene: TRBJ1-2
d_gene: .
len: 14
CDR3aa: CASSPSQGNYGYTF
CDR3nt: TGTGCCAGCAGCCCGTCCCAGGGTAACTATGGCTACACCTTC

v_gene: TRBV12-2
j_gene: TRBJ2-2
d_gene: .
len: 17
CDR3aa: CASRLAGQGRNTGELFF
CDR3nt: TGTGCAAGTCGCTTAGCGGGACAGGGACGAAACACCGGGGAGCTGTTTTTT

v_gene: TRBV25-1
j_gene: TRBJ2-7
d_gene: TRBD1
len: 13
CDR3aa: CASSRQGTYEQYF
CDR3nt: TGTGCCAGCAGCAGACAGGGAACCTACGAGCAGTACTTC

v_gene: TRBV6-5
j_gene: TRBJ2-5
d_gene: .
len: 15
CDR3aa: CASSPQGGSEETQYF
CDR3nt: TGTGCCAGCAGTCCCCAGGGGGGCTCAGAAGAGACCCAGTACTTC

v_gene: TRBV2
j_gene: TRBJ1-1
d_gene: TRBD1
len: 16
CDR3aa: CASSEQGALRNTEAFF
CDR3nt: TGTGCCAGCAGTGAACAGGGGGCGCTGCGGAACACTGAAGCTTTCTTT

v_gene: TRBV6-5
j_gene: TRBJ1-2
d_gene: .
len: 13
CDR3aa: CASSTDSHYGYTF
CDR3nt: TGTGCCAGCAGTACGGACAGTCACTATGGCTACACCTTC

v_gene: TRBV18
j_gene: TRBJ1-3
d_gene: .
len: 16
CDR3aa: CASSPQGLGNGNTIYF
CDR3nt: TGTGCCAGCTCACCGCAGGGCTTGGGGAACGGAAACACCATATATTTT

v_gene: TRBV27
j_gene: TRBJ1-5
d_gene: .
len: 13
CDR3aa: CASSQTGNQPQHF
CDR3nt: TGTGCCAGCAGTCAGACAGGAAATCAGCCCCAGCATTTT

v_gene: TRBV10-3
j_gene: TRBJ1-3
d_gene: .
len: 14
CDR3aa: CAIKLTVPGNTIYF
CDR3nt: TGTGCCATCAAACTGACAGTACCTGGAAACACCATATATTTT

v_gene: TRBV29-1
j_gene: TRBJ2-3
d_gene: .
len: 14
CDR3aa: CSVSVGQSTDTQYF
CDR3nt: TGCAGCGTTTCAGTTGGACAGTCCACAGATACGCAGTATTTT

v_gene: TRBV19
j_gene: TRBJ2-1
d_gene: TRBD1
len: 18
CDR3aa: CASSMTTGGSKRRREQFF
CDR3nt: TGTGCCAGTAGTATGACCACAGGGGGCTCCAAACGGCGCAGGGAGCAGTTCTTC

v_gene: TRBV9
j_gene: TRBJ1-2
d_gene: .
len: 14
CDR3aa: CASSLPVSVFCYTF
CDR3nt: TGTGCCAGCAGCCTCCCGGTCTCTGTTTTTTGCTACACCTTC

v_gene: TRBV5-5
j_gene: TRBJ1-1
d_gene: .
len: 13
CDR3aa: CASNFDRNTEAFF
CDR3nt: TGTGCCAGCAACTTCGACAGGAACACTGAAGCTTTCTTT

v_gene: TRBV7-2
j_gene: TRBJ1-3
d_gene: .
len: 16
CDR3aa: CASSLDRTVSGNTIYF
CDR3nt: TGTGCCAGCAGCTTAGATAGGACAGTCTCTGGAAACACCATATATTTT